What follows are 32 T cell receptor beta chains derived from one specimen sequenced in a study of technical replicates of blood from several donors. Sequencing was performed with immunoSEQ multiplex PCR; in TCRdb, only in-frame clones are kept and a portion is missing. The data hold approximately 84,000 clones, with roughly 98% observed a single time. The sequenced material came from T cells isolated from PBMCs. The receptors derive from a human donor in good health.

This chain connects TRBV29-1 to TRBJ2-2, with D unclear. Germline V gives CDR1 SQVTM, CDR2 ANQGSEA. This CDR3 has 12 amino acids. V was trimmed by 6 bases and J by 3 bases, leaving 8 bases between them. CDR3 coding DNA: TGCAGCGTCCGGGTGGACACCGGGGAGCTGTTTTTT. Its protein is CSVRVDTGELFF.

The chain carries TRBV14 and TRBJ2-6; a possible D gene is TRBD2 (6 bases). The germline gives CDR1 SGHDN, CDR2 FVKESK. Trimming shortened V by 4 bases and J by 0 bases, and 10 bases separated the two germline ends. The CDR3 extends over 16 amino acids. As DNA, the CDR3 is TGTGCCAGCAGCCTTTGGGGGGTCTCTGGGGCCAACGTCCTGACTTTC. It encodes CASSLWGVSGANVLTF. The whole variable domain, filled in from reference TRBV14 and TRBJ2-6, reads EAGVTQFPSHSVIEKGQTVTLRCDPISGHDNLYWYRRVMGKEIKFLLHFVKESKQDESGMPNNRFLAERTGGTYSTLKVQPAELEDSGVYFCASSLWGVSGANVLTFGAGSRLTVL.

This rearrangement joins TRBV2 to TRBJ2-7; 8 bases fit TRBD2. Germline lookup yields CDR1 SNHLY and CDR2 FYNNEI. The V gene end was trimmed by 6 bases and the J gene end by 0 bases; junction bases not matched to a gene: 4. The CDR3 extends over 14 amino acids. Written as DNA, the CDR3 is TGTGCCAGCAGGACTAGCGAAAGCTCCTACGAGCAGTACTTC. As protein: CASRTSESSYEQYF.

This chain's CDR3 is CASSPRSGLAANEQFF. CDR3 in DNA: TGTGCCAGCAGCCCCCGGTCGGGACTAGCGGCCAATGAGCAGTTCTTC. The chain is built from TRBV11-2 and TRBJ2-1; 11 nucleotides match TRBD2. J gave up 6 bases and V 5 bases, and 9 bases lay outside the gene matches. CDR1 and CDR2 (germline): SGHAT, FQNNGV. This CDR3 comprises 16 residues.

The J gene is TRBJ1-1, the V gene TRBV7-8; no clear D gene. The CDR3 spans 15 residues. The V end was cut by 6 bases, the J end by 4 bases, with 18 bases between. Germline CDR1 and CDR2: SGHVS and FQNEAQ. The CDR3 DNA follows: TGTGCCAGCAGGAGTGTCGCGGGGATGAGCACTGAAGCTTTCTTT. Protein sequence: CASRSVAGMSTEAFF.

The rearrangement uses TRBV6-5 and TRBJ1-1; a weak D match, TRBD1 (5 bases). CDR3 length: 15 residues. Trimming took 0 bases from V and 0 from J, leaving 8 bases between them. Germline values: CDR1 MNHEY, CDR2 SVGAGI. The CDR3 DNA is TGTGCCAGCAGTTACTCGAAGGGGTTGAACACTGAAGCTTTCTTT. It translates to CASSYSKGLNTEAFF.

This clone was found once. The gene calls are TRBV7-2 and TRBJ2-7; 8 bases fit TRBD2. Germline V CDR1 and CDR2: SGHTA, FQGNSA. The CDR3 is 13 amino acids. V gave up 5 bases and J gave up 6 bases; unmatched junction bases: 6. The CDR3, as DNA: TGTGCCAGCAGCCCAGCGGGAGTGGCCGAGCAGTACTTC. Translated: CASSPAGVAEQYF.

The V call is TRBV9, the J call TRBJ1-5; possible D gene TRBD1, 6 bases. Germline V gene sequence: CDR1 SGDLS, CDR2 YYNGEE. The CDR3 length is 14 residues. The V and J ends lost 4 bases and 0 bases respectively, with 8 bases between them. The CDR3 protein is CASSQGYSNQPQHF. The DNA for the CDR3 is TGTGCCAGCAGCCAGGGGTATAGCAATCAGCCCCAGCATTTT.

The V call is TRBV7-9, the J call TRBJ2-1, with 10 bases that match TRBD1. This CDR3 comprises 15 residues. Germline CDR1 is SEHNR and CDR2 is FQNEAQ (reference sequence). V trimming: 5 bases; J trimming: 7 bases; junction bases outside the gene matches: 8. The DNA for the CDR3 is TGTGCCAGCAGCGCCGGGACAGGGGTGCGGAATGAGCAGTTCTTC. It yields the protein CASSAGTGVRNEQFF.

V is TRBV5-1 and J is TRBJ1-5; no definite D call. This CDR3 has 13 residues. V lost 0 bases, J lost 5 bases, and 6 bases lay in between. CDR1 and CDR2 (germline): SGHRS, YFSETQ. This chain's CDR3 is CASSLGTDQPQHF. CDR3 sequence (DNA): TGCGCCAGCAGCTTGGGCACAGATCAGCCCCAGCATTTT.

The DNA of the CDR3 is TGCGCCAGCAGCCAACCAACAGGGGGCCTTGAAAAACTGTTTTTT. Its translation is CASSQPTGGLEKLFF. The J gene is TRBJ1-4, the V gene TRBV4-1; 9 positions agree with TRBD1. The CDR3 is 15 amino acids. Trimming at V came to 2 bases and at J to 7 bases, leaving 5 bases not matched to a gene. Germline V gene lookup returns CDR1 MGHRA and CDR2 YSYEKL.

V and J are TRBV9 and TRBJ1-5; TRBD1 might be the D (6 bases). The V and J ends lost 0 bases and 4 bases respectively, with 11 bases between them. This CDR3 has 15 residues. Germline V gives CDR1 SGDLS, CDR2 YYNGEE. CDR3 DNA: TGTGCCAGCAGCGTAGGGGCTCAGGGGAATCAGCCCCAGCATTTT. It yields the protein CASSVGAQGNQPQHF.

The rearrangement joins TRBV5-1 to TRBJ2-1; D not certain. The CDR3 runs 16 residues. Trimming took 4 bases from V and 0 from J, leaving 14 bases between them. Germline V CDR1 and CDR2: SGHRS, YFSETQ. CDR3 nucleotide sequence: TGCGCCAGCAGCCGTGCCCCGAACTTCTCCTACAATGAGCAGTTCTTC. It translates to CASSRAPNFSYNEQFF.

This sequence joins TRBV6-5 and TRBJ2-7; a weak D match, TRBD1 (8 bases). Germline-derived CDR1 and CDR2 are MNHEY and SVGAGI. The germline V and J ends were trimmed by 6 bases and 2 bases, with 17 bases remaining between them. The CDR3 totals 15 residues. The CDR3: CASSPRQGRAYEQYF. CDR3 coding DNA: TGTGCCAGCAGCCCCCGACAGGGGAGGGCCTACGAGCAGTACTTC.

The chain links TRBV15 to TRBJ1-4; no definite D call. This CDR3 comprises 18 residues. V lost 0 bases, J lost 8 bases, and 22 bases lay in between. In germline, CDR1 is LNHNV, CDR2 YYDKDF (reference sequence). The CDR3 nucleotides are TGTGCCACCAGCAGAGATTTAGAGCATTCTAACCCCGAGGAAAAACTGTTTTTT. This codes for CATSRDLEHSNPEEKLFF.

The J gene is TRBJ2-7, the V gene TRBV18; no clear D gene. Trimming took 5 bases from V and 0 from J, leaving 11 bases between them. Germline V gives CDR1 KGHSH, CDR2 LQKENI. There are 14 residues in the CDR3. CDR3 bases: TGTGCCAGCTCAGTCAACGCGGACTCCTACGAGCAGTACTTC. It yields the protein CASSVNADSYEQYF.

The chain recombines TRBV5-1 with TRBJ2-2, with 8 bases aligning to TRBD1. V lost 7 bases and J lost 9; bases outside the gene matches: 11. Per the germline V gene, CDR1 is SGHRS and CDR2 is YFSETQ. The CDR3 extends over 14 amino acids. CDR3 DNA sequence: TGCGCCAGCGAGGGGGCAGGGGGCAAGAGGGAGCTGTTTTTT. This gives the protein CASEGAGGKRELFF.

The chain couples TRBV5-1 to TRBJ1-1; TRBD1 is a possible D gene (5 bases). Germline V gene sequence: CDR1 SGHRS, CDR2 YFSETQ. The CDR3 is 14 residues long. Trimming took 8 bases from V and 4 from J, leaving 18 bases between them. The CDR3 DNA reads TGCGCCAGTAAGACAGACAGAATCTTCACTGAAGCTTTCTTT. It encodes CASKTDRIFTEAFF.

V and J are TRBV25-1 and TRBJ2-1; 8 bases match TRBD1. Germline V CDR1 and CDR2: MGHDK, SYGVNS. There are 13 residues in the CDR3. After removal of 5 bases from V and 7 bases from J, the junction contained 4 bases not matched to a gene. DNA of the CDR3: TGTGCCAGCAGTTATTACAGGGGGAATGAGCAGTTCTTC. It specifies CASSYYRGNEQFF.

This clone was seen a single time. The rearrangement links TRBV11-2 to TRBJ1-1, with 8 bases matching TRBD1. This CDR3 contains 17 residues. Per germline, CDR1 SGHAT and CDR2 FQNNGV. The trim removed 2 bases at V and 3 bases at J, leaving 11 bases unmatched. The CDR3 here is CASSLQGASRRDTEAFF. The CDR3, as DNA: TGTGCCAGCAGCTTACAGGGGGCGTCACGAAGAGACACTGAAGCTTTCTTT.

The chain couples TRBV28 to TRBJ1-2, with TRBD1 matching over 7 bases. The trim removed 7 bases at V and 0 bases at J, leaving 11 bases unmatched. The CDR3 contains 16 residues. The V gene's germline CDR1 is MDHEN and CDR2 SYDVKM. CDR3 nucleotides: TGTGCCAGCATCTCCTCTGGGACAGTAGCTAACTATGGCTACACCTTC. It specifies CASISSGTVANYGYTF.

The genes are TRBV19 and TRBJ1-1; 9 bases agree with TRBD1. The CDR3 is 14 amino acids. Unmatched junction bases numbered 1, after V lost 2 bases and J lost 3 bases. The germline gives CDR1 LNHDA, CDR2 SQIVND (reference sequence). The DNA for the CDR3 is TGTGCCAGTAGTATATGGGACAGGGACACTGAAGCTTTCTTT. Its translation is CASSIWDRDTEAFF.

The V gene is TRBV11-1, the J gene TRBJ2-5, with D possibly being TRBD2 (7 bases). The CDR3 has 16 residues. Per germline, CDR1 SGHAT and CDR2 FQDESV (reference sequence). Between the trimmed V and J ends, which lost 5 bases and 4 bases, there was a span of 20 bases. The CDR3 DNA sequence: TGTGCCAGCAGCGACCGGTGGGGGGGGCGGGGAGAGACCCAGTACTTC. Its translation is CASSDRWGGRGETQYF.

This clone was seen just once. The gene calls are TRBV19 and TRBJ2-7; 9 nucleotides align to TRBD2. CDR3 length: 15 residues. From germline, CDR1 is LNHDA and CDR2 SQIVND (reference sequence). The J segment lost 5 bases and the V segment lost 5 bases, leaving 10 bases of the junction unmatched. CDR3 sequence: CASSASAGGQNEQYF. In nucleotides, the CDR3 is TGTGCCAGTAGTGCCTCAGCGGGGGGACAGAACGAGCAGTACTTC.

This clone was seen a single time. The chain employs TRBV6-1 and TRBJ2-1; 12 positions agree with TRBD1. Trimming took 4 bases from V and 7 from J; bases not matched to a gene: 20. This CDR3 comprises 20 residues. Germline CDR1 and CDR2: MNHNS and SASEGT. Written as DNA, the CDR3 is TGTGCCAGCAGTGCGATCCGGGACAGGGGGCTGGAAAGGAGTGGGAATGAGCAGTTCTTC. This gives the protein CASSAIRDRGLERSGNEQFF.

V and J are TRBV5-1 and TRBJ1-1; D gene ambiguous. CDR3 length: 15 amino acids. V was shortened by 0 bases and J by 3 bases, with 12 bases between the two germline ends. Germline-derived CDR1 and CDR2 are SGHRS and YFSETQ. The CDR3 reads CASSLVRTMDTEAFF. The CDR3 DNA is TGCGCCAGCAGCTTGGTCCGAACAATGGACACTGAAGCTTTCTTT.

The chain links TRBV7-6 to TRBJ2-1; D unclear. The CDR3 totals 14 residues. Germline assignment: CDR1 SGHVS and CDR2 FNYEAQ. The V gene lost 1 base and the J gene lost 4 bases, with 8 bases spanning the gap. The CDR3 coding sequence is TGTGCCAGCAGCTTAGATAGCCTTTACAATGAGCAGTTCTTC. This sequence encodes CASSLDSLYNEQFF. Full variable domain (outside the CDR3, taken from reference TRBV7-6 and TRBJ2-1): GAGVSQSPRYKVTKRGQDVALRCDPISGHVSLYWYRQALGQGPEFLTYFNYEAQQDKSGLPNDRFSAERPEGSISTLTIQRTEQRDSAMYRCASSLDSLYNEQFFGPGTRLTVL.

This sequence joins TRBV5-4 and TRBJ2-1; weak D call: TRBD1 (5 bases). The CDR3 totals 16 residues. Trimming removed 2 bases at V and 0 bases at J, with 12 bases between. Germline-derived CDR1 and CDR2 are SGHNT and YYREEE (reference sequence). The CDR3 bases are TGTGCCAGCAGCTTAAGTGGGGCGAGCTCCTACAATGAGCAGTTCTTC. It translates to CASSLSGASSYNEQFF. Full variable domain (remainder filled in from reference TRBV5-4 and TRBJ2-1): ETGVTQSPTHLIKTRGQQVTLRCSSQSGHNTVSWYQQALGQGPQFIFQYYREEENGRGNFPPRFSGLQFPNYSSELNVNALELDDSALYLCASSLSGASSYNEQFFGPGTRLTVL.

This sequence joins TRBV6-4 and TRBJ2-1; D uncertain. Between the trimmed V and J ends, which lost 6 bases and 5 bases, there was a span of 17 bases. Germline V lookup: CDR1 MRHNA, CDR2 SNTAGT. The CDR3 consists of 15 residues. As DNA, the CDR3 is TGTGCCAGCAGGTGTCTTCACGGTACCGACAATGAGCAGTTCTTC. It translates to CASRCLHGTDNEQFF.

This chain connects TRBV19 to TRBJ1-5, with D tentatively TRBD1 (5 bases). Germline-derived CDR1 and CDR2 are LNHDA and SQIVND (reference sequence). This CDR3 spans 12 amino acids. The V and J ends lost 5 bases and 10 bases respectively, with 12 bases between them. This CDR3 is CASSSSGRPQHF. As DNA, the CDR3 is TGTGCCAGTAGTTCGTCAGGGCGTCCCCAGCATTTT.

On this clone itself: A read error may account for a junction end that differs from germline. V and J are TRBV29-1 and TRBJ2-7; D is unclear. Germline-derived CDR1 and CDR2 are SQVTM and ANQGSEA. The CDR3 is made up of 14 amino acids. CDR3 residues: CSAPLRVNIYELYF. CDR3 sequence (DNA): TGCAGCGCCCCCCTCCGGGTCAACATCTACGAGCTGTACTTC.

The chain employs TRBV6-6 and TRBJ1-1; D might be TRBD1 (6 bases). CDR3 size: 14 residues. Germline V gene lookup returns CDR1 MNHNY and CDR2 SVGAGI (reference sequence). V was clipped by 1 base and J by 1 base, with 7 bases between them. CDR3 coding DNA: TGTGCCAGCAGTTACTGGGACAAGAACACTGAAGCTTTCTTT. Its protein product is CASSYWDKNTEAFF.